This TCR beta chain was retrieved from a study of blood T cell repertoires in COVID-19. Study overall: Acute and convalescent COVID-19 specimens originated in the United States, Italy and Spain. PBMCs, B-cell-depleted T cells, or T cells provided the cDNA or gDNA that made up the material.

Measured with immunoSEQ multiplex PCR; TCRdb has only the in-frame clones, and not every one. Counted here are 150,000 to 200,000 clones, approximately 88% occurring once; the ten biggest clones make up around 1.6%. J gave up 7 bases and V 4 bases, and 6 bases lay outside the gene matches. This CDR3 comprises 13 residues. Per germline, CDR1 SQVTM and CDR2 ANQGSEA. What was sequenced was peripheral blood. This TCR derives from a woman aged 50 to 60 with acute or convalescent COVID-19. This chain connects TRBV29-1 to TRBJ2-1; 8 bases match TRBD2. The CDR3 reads CSVAPGGHNEQFF. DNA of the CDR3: TGCAGCGTTGCGCCGGGAGGGCATAATGAGCAGTTCTTC.